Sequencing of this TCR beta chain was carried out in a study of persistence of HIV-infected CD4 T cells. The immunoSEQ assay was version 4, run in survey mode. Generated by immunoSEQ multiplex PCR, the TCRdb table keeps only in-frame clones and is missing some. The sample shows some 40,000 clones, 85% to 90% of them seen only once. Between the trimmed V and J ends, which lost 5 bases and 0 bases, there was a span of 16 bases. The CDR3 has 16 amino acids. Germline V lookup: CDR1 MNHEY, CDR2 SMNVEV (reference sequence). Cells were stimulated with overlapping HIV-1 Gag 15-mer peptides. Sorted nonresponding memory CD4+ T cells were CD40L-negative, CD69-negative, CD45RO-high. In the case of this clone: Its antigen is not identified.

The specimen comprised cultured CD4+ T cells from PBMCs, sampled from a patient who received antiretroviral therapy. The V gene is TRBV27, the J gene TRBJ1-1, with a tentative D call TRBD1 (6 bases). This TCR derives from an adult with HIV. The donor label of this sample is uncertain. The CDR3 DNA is TGTGCCAGCAGTCCCGGACAGCGTAACTTGAACACTGAAGCTTTCTTT. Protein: CASSPGQRNLNTEAFF.